The 28 T cell receptor beta chains below come from one sample, sequenced in a study of blood T cell repertoires in COVID-19. The table came from immunoSEQ multiplex PCR; TCRdb's copy has only in-frame clones and leaves some out. The repertoire holds fewer than 200,000 clones, with roughly 83% as singletons. Material for sequencing was PBMCs or T cells enriched from blood (not recorded which). These receptors all stem from a woman aged 50 to 60 who had recovered from COVID-19.

This rearrangement joins TRBV24-1 to TRBJ2-3, with D possibly TRBD1 on 6 matching bases. V was trimmed by 5 bases and J by 1 base, leaving 18 bases between them. This CDR3 comprises 17 residues. Germline lookup yields CDR1 KGHDR and CDR2 SFDVKD. The CDR3 protein is CATSARTEPSRTDTQYF. In nucleotides, the CDR3 is TGTGCCACCAGTGCCCGGACAGAACCAAGCCGCACAGATACGCAGTATTTT.

The rearrangement uses TRBV11-2 and TRBJ2-5; D is undetermined. Germline-derived CDR1 and CDR2 are SGHAT and FQNNGV. Trimming left V 1 base short and J 5 bases short, with 14 bases between. The CDR3 is made up of 15 amino acids. The CDR3 sequence is CASSLGPVNGETQYF. In DNA, the CDR3 is TGTGCCAGCAGCTTAGGGCCAGTGAATGGCGAGACCCAGTACTTC. The whole variable domain, filled in from reference TRBV11-2 and TRBJ2-5, reads EAGVAQSPRYKIIEKRQSVAFWCNPISGHATLYWYQQILGQGPKLLIQFQNNGVVDDSQLPKDRFSAERLKGVDSTLKIQPAKLEDSAVYLCASSLGPVNGETQYFGPGTRLLVL.

The chain carries TRBV4-1 and TRBJ2-1; D is unresolved. The CDR3 loop spans 13 amino acids. With 4 bases removed from V and 5 bases from J, the gap between germline ends came to 9 bases. The germline gives CDR1 MGHRA, CDR2 YSYEKL. This CDR3 reads CASSPLSHNEQFF. In DNA, the CDR3 is TGCGCCAGCAGCCCTCTTAGTCACAATGAGCAGTTCTTC.

Here the CDR3 reads CSASPGTAGSSPLHF. The CDR3 bases are TGCAGTGCTAGTCCCGGGACAGCAGGGAGTTCACCCCTCCACTTT. The V call is TRBV20-1, the J call TRBJ1-6; 7 bases match TRBD1. CDR1 DFQATT and CDR2 SNEGSKA come from the germline V gene (reference sequence). J lost 9 bases, V lost 3 bases, and 11 bases had no gene match. This CDR3 spans 15 amino acids.

J is TRBJ2-7 and V is TRBV28; tentative D call: TRBD1 (5 bases). The CDR3 runs 13 residues. Germline CDR1 and CDR2: MDHEN and SYDVKM. V lost 2 bases and J 2 bases, leaving 7 bases between the germline ends. The CDR3 is CASSLGHPYEQYV. The CDR3 DNA follows: TGTGCCAGCAGTTTAGGACACCCCTACGAGCAGTACGTC.

The genes are TRBV19 and TRBJ2-6; D ambiguous. CDR3 length equals 14 residues. Germline loops: CDR1 LNHDA, CDR2 SQIVND (reference sequence). V shed 7 bases and J shed 0 bases, with 7 bases lying between them. CDR3 sequence (DNA): TGTGCCAGTATTAGTAACTCTGGGGCCAACGTCCTGACTTTC. Translation gives CASISNSGANVLTF.

This clone was detected once. Germline and junction disagree at one end, which may indicate a read error. This rearrangement joins TRBV7-7 to TRBJ2-3; maybe TRBD1 (5 bases). Germline CDR1 and CDR2: SSHAT and FNYEAQ (reference sequence). This CDR3 contains 13 residues. This chain's CDR3 is CASSLDRERTQYF. In DNA form, the CDR3 reads TGTGCCAGCAGTTTAGACAGAGAAAGGACGCAGTATTTT.

The CDR3 sequence is CAGGTADTGELFF. The CDR3 region has the DNA TGTGCCGGGGGGACGGCTGACACCGGGGAGCTGTTTTTT. The V and J genes are TRBV19 and TRBJ2-2; D perhaps matches TRBD2 (6 bases). From germline, CDR1 is LNHDA and CDR2 SQIVND (reference sequence). CDR3 length: 13 residues. V lost 11 bases to trimming and J lost 3 bases, with 13 bases between them.

The chain uses TRBV7-9 and TRBJ2-3, with 9 bases aligning to TRBD2. Unmatched junction bases numbered 4, after V lost 2 bases and J lost 1 base. The CDR3 sequence is 16 residues long. CDR1 is SEHNR and CDR2 is FQNEAQ in the germline V gene (reference sequence). DNA of the CDR3: TGTGCCAGCAGCTTACCCGCTAGCGGGGGCACAGATACGCAGTATTTT. This codes for CASSLPASGGTDTQYF.

V is TRBV4-3 and J is TRBJ1-4; D gene uncertain. The V end lost 1 base, the J end lost 14 bases, and 14 bases lay between the germline ends. Looked up from germline, CDR1 is LGHNA and CDR2 is YSLEER. The CDR3 consists of 13 residues. CDR3 DNA: TGCGCCAGCAGCCAAGTATCTCGTCAGAATCTGTTTTTT. Its protein product is CASSQVSRQNLFF.

The genes are TRBV9 and TRBJ2-1, with 10 bases lining up with TRBD2. Trimming at V came to 3 bases and at J to 8 bases, leaving 8 bases not matched to a gene. CDR3 length equals 15 residues. CDR1 is SGDLS and CDR2 is YYNGEE in the germline V gene. CDR3 bases: TGTGCCAGCAGCGCGTCGGGACTAGCGCACCATGAGCAGTTCTTC. Its translation is CASSASGLAHHEQFF.

This clone was counted once. This chain uses TRBV30 with TRBJ1-4; TRBD1 aligns across 7 bases. After removal of 0 bases from V and 3 bases from J, the junction contained 4 bases not matched to a gene. Germline CDR1 reads GTSNPN; CDR2 reads SVGIG (reference sequence). The CDR3 loop spans 15 amino acids. The CDR3 protein is CAWSVETGSNEKLFF. In nucleotides, the CDR3 is TGTGCCTGGAGTGTAGAGACAGGGTCTAATGAAAAACTGTTTTTT.

The rearrangement links TRBV25-1 to TRBJ1-4; weak D call: TRBD1 (5 bases). Trimming stripped 3 bases from V and 3 bases from J, with 14 bases between. The germline V gene encodes CDR1 MGHDK and CDR2 SYGVNS. This CDR3 has 16 residues. In nucleotides, the CDR3 is TGTGCCAGCAGTGAGCTCGGGGGTGGGTCTAATGAAAAACTGTTTTTT. It specifies CASSELGGGSNEKLFF.

The rearrangement links TRBV4-3 to TRBJ1-2; possible D gene TRBD1, 6 bases. Trimming pared 5 bases from V and 5 bases from J, leaving 12 bases between. Germline V gene lookup returns CDR1 LGHNA and CDR2 YSLEER. This CDR3 has 13 residues. The CDR3 reads CASSMDSLYGYTF. Here the CDR3 DNA reads TGCGCCAGCAGCATGGACAGTCTTTATGGCTACACCTTC.

This chain links TRBV5-5 with TRBJ1-1, with unresolved D. The CDR3 is 13 residues long. Trimming cost V 4 bases and J 9 bases, with 16 bases left between them. Germline V lookup: CDR1 SGHKS, CDR2 YYEKEE (reference sequence). For the CDR3, the DNA is TGTGCCAGCAGCCTAAGCACCGCCTCAAAAGCTTTCTTT. Translation: CASSLSTASKAFF.

This clone was picked up one time. The chain combines TRBV7-2 with TRBJ2-5; 11 bases line up with TRBD1. This CDR3 has 15 residues. CDR1 is SGHTA and CDR2 is FQGNSA in the germline V gene. The V gene end was trimmed by 7 bases and the J gene end by 4 bases; junction bases not matched to a gene: 8. The CDR3 sequence: CASTFAGTGGETQYF. In DNA, the CDR3 is TGTGCCAGCACCTTCGCCGGGACAGGGGGAGAGACCCAGTACTTC. The full variable domain, in which reference TRBV7-2 and TRBJ2-5 provide the parts outside the CDR3, is GAGVSQSPSNKVTEKGKDVELRCDPISGHTALYWYRQSLGQGLEFLIYFQGNSAPDKSGLPSDRFSAERTGGSVSTLTIQRTQQEDSAVYLCASTFAGTGGETQYFGPGTRLLVL.

This clone was seen a single time. The chain joins TRBV6-5 to TRBJ1-2, with D hard to call. CDR1 and CDR2 (germline): MNHEY, SVGAGI. The CDR3 loop spans 16 amino acids. V gave up 0 bases and J gave up 5 bases, with 16 bases separating them. Written as DNA, the CDR3 is TGTGCCAGCAGTTACTCATCTTTCTCGGGAATATATGGCTACACCTTC. Its translation: CASSYSSFSGIYGYTF.

The V call is TRBV27, the J call TRBJ1-1; D is perhaps TRBD1 (5 bases). CDR1 and CDR2 from the germline V gene are MNHEY and SMNVEV (reference sequence). There are 13 residues in the CDR3. V was pared by 8 bases and J by 8 bases, with 18 bases between. For the CDR3, the DNA is TGTGCCAGCTACAGGCGGTCTGATAGAGAAGCTTTCTTT. This encodes CASYRRSDREAFF.

The CDR3 here is CASSYSAGTGDSPLHF. DNA for the CDR3: TGTGCCAGCAGTTACTCAGCCGGGACAGGGGACTCACCCCTCCACTTT. The V and J genes are TRBV6-5 and TRBJ1-6; TRBD1 agrees at 10 bases. V lost 0 bases to trimming and J lost 10 bases; unmatched junction nucleotides: 6. The germline CDR1 and CDR2 sequences are MNHEY and SVGAGI. The CDR3 spans 16 residues.

The chain uses TRBV10-2 and TRBJ1-5; weak D call: TRBD1 (6 bases). The germline CDR1 and CDR2 sequences are WSHSY and SAAADI. Trimming cost V 3 bases and J 3 bases, with 18 bases left between them. The CDR3 extends over 17 amino acids. DNA of the CDR3: TGCGCCAGCAGTGAAAGGGCAGGGGTTGACACCAATCAGCCCCAGCATTTT. Its protein product is CASSERAGVDTNQPQHF.

The rearrangement joins TRBV28 to TRBJ1-1; 8 positions match TRBD1. The germline gives CDR1 MDHEN, CDR2 SYDVKM. This CDR3 comprises 15 residues. Trimming at V came to 6 bases and at J to 4 bases, leaving 10 bases not matched to a gene. Here the CDR3 reads CASRDSGGAFTEAFF. In nucleotides, the CDR3 is TGTGCCAGCAGGGACTCAGGGGGCGCCTTCACTGAAGCTTTCTTT.

The chain recombines TRBV19 with TRBJ1-4; D is uncertain. The V gene's germline CDR1 is LNHDA and CDR2 SQIVND (reference sequence). CDR3 length: 14 amino acids. V gave up 3 bases and J gave up 5 bases, with 10 bases separating them. CDR3 nucleotides: TGTGCCAGTAGTATCGGTACAGCCAATGAAAAACTGTTTTTT. Translation: CASSIGTANEKLFF.

This clone was counted a single time. This rearrangement joins TRBV12-5 to TRBJ1-2; tentatively, D is TRBD1 (5 bases). CDR1 and CDR2 (germline): LGHNT, FRNRAP. There are 12 residues in the CDR3. V was clipped by 6 bases and J by 8 bases, with 13 bases between them. CDR3 bases: TGTGCTAGTGGCCTCGGGGGTAGGGGCTACACCTTC. This encodes CASGLGGRGYTF.

J is TRBJ2-3 and V is TRBV24-1; 11 bases map to TRBD1. Germline V gives CDR1 KGHDR, CDR2 SFDVKD. The CDR3 runs 15 residues. V shed 6 bases and J 4 bases; nucleotides not matched to a gene: 5. The CDR3 coding sequence is TGTGCCACCAGTACTGGACAGGGGGCGTCAGATACGCAGTATTTT. It codes for CATSTGQGASDTQYF.

The rearrangement links TRBV6-5 to TRBJ2-2; 7 positions agree with TRBD1. This CDR3 has 12 amino acids. The V and J ends lost 6 bases and 6 bases, in that order; junction bases with no gene match: 1. Germline CDR1 and CDR2: MNHEY and SVGAGI. The DNA for the CDR3 is TGTGCCAGCAGGGGGACAGCCGGGGAGCTGTTTTTT. It codes for CASRGTAGELFF.

This clone has a handful of counts. The chain recombines TRBV19 with TRBJ1-1, with D possibly matching TRBD1 (6 bases). There are 16 residues in the CDR3. V was shortened by 7 bases and J by 3 bases, with 21 bases between the two germline ends. CDR1 and CDR2 (germline): LNHDA, SQIVND (reference sequence). CDR3 protein: CASNPGGLGIHTEAFF. CDR3 nucleotides: TGTGCCAGTAACCCGGGGGGGCTGGGGATCCACACTGAAGCTTTCTTT.

In DNA form, the CDR3 reads TGTGCCAGCAGCTTGGGTGGAGACTCTGGGGCCAACGTCCTGACTTTC. Translated: CASSLGGDSGANVLTF. The chain is built from TRBV5-4 and TRBJ2-6; D is ambiguous. V dropped 0 bases and J dropped 0 bases, with 7 bases sitting between them. The CDR3 totals 16 residues. Germline V CDR1 and CDR2: SGHNT, YYREEE (reference sequence).

V gene TRBV7-9 combines with J gene TRBJ1-2; TRBD1 aligns across 7 bases. Germline V CDR1 and CDR2: SEHNR, FQNEAQ (reference sequence). The CDR3 loop spans 14 amino acids. J lost 6 bases, V lost 3 bases, and 7 bases had no gene match. CDR3 in DNA: TGTGCCAGCAGCTTGGGGGACAGTCTAGATGGCTACACCTTC. It translates to CASSLGDSLDGYTF. Together with reference TRBV7-9 and TRBJ1-2, the CDR3 gives the full variable domain: DTGVSQNPRHKITKRGQNVTFRCDPISEHNRLYWYRQTLGQGPEFLTYFQNEAQLEKSRLLSDRFSAERPKGSFSTLEIQRTEQGDSAMYLCASSLGDSLDGYTFGSGTRLTVV.